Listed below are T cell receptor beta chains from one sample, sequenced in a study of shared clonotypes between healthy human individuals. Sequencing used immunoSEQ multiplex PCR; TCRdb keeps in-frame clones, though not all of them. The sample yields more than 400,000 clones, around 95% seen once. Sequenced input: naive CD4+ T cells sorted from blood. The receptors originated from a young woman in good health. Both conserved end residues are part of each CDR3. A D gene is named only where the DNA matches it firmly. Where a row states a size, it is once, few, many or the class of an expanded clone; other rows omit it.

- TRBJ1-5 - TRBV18 TGTGCCAGCTCACCACGATCAGGAGAGCCCCAGCATTTT CASSPRSGEPQHF
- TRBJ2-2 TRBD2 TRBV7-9 TGTGCCAGCAGCTTCTCGGCGGGAGAGAACACCGGGGAGCTGTTTTTT CASSFSAGENTGELFF
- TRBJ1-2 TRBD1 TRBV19 TGTGCCAGTAGTCCCGGGACAGATACCGACCGCTACACCTTC CASSPGTDTDRYTF
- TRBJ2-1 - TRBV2 TGTGCCAGCAGGCGGACCCTCCAAGCTGAGCAGTTCTTC CASRRTLQAEQFF
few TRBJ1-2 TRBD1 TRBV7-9 TGTGCCAGCAGTCAACAGGGGTGGTTCCATGGCTACACCTTC CASSQQGWFHGYTF
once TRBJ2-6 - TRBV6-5 TGTGCCAGCAGTTACGGAGGGGTTGGGGCCAACGTCCTGACTTTC CASSYGGVGANVLTF
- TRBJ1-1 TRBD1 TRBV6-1 TGTGCCAGCAGGAAACAGGGGACAGAAGCTTTCTTT CASRKQGTEAFF
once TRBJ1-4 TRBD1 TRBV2 TGTGCCAGCGGAGCGCAGGGGGGAAATGAAAAACTGTTTTTT CASGAQGGNEKLFF
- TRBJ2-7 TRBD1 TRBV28 TGTGCCAGCAGTTTAAAGGGACAGGGCTCCTACGAGCAGTACTTC CASSLKGQGSYEQYF
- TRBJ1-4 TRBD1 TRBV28 TGTGCCAGCAGCCGAAATGGACAGGGAGGTGAAAAACTGTTTTTT CASSRNGQGGEKLFF
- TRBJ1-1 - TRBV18 TGTGCCAGCTCACCACCGGGTTTCGGGAACACTGAAGCTTTCTTT CASSPPGFGNTEAFF
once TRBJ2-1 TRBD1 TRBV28 TGTGCCAGCAGTTCCCCCCGGGACAGCTCCTACAATGAGCAGTTCTTC CASSSPRDSSYNEQFF
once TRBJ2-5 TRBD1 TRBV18 TGTGCCAGCTCACCAGACAGGGGAGAAGAGACCCAGTACTTC CASSPDRGEETQYF
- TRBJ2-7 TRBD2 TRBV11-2 TGTGCCAGCAGCTTCACGGCGGGAGGATACGAGCAGTACTTC CASSFTAGGYEQYF
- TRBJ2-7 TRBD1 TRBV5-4 TGTGCCAGCAGCATACGTACCGGGACAGGGCTACTAGGGGTCGATGAGCAGTACTTC CASSIRTGTGLLGVDEQYF
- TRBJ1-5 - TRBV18 TGTGCCAGCTCACCCCTCGTGGGCAATCAGCCCCAGCATTTT CASSPLVGNQPQHF
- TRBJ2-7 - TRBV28 TGTGCCAGCACTCAGGCGGAGTCTTTATACGAGCAGTACTTC CASTQAESLYEQYF
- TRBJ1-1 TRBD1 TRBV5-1 TGCGCCAGCAGCCTACGAGGACAGGGTACTATTATGAACACTGAAGCTTTCTTT CASSLRGQGTIMNTEAFF
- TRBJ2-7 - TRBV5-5 TGTGCCAGCTCGAAGTCCTACGAGCAGTACTTC CASSKSYEQYF
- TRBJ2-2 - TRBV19 TGTGCCAGTAGTATCCGTGGGGGCCTGGACACCGGGGAGCTGTTTTTT CASSIRGGLDTGELFF
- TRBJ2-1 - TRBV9 TGTGCCAGCGCAGCAACTACTGCCTACAATGAGCAGTTCTTC CASAATTAYNEQFF
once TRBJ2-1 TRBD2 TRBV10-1 TGCGCCAGCAGTGAGGAACTAGCGGGAGGGCCGGGTGAGCAGTTCTTC CASSEELAGGPGEQFF
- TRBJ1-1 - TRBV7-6 TGTGCCAGCAGCTTAAGTACAGGAGTGAACACTGAAGCTTTCTTT CASSLSTGVNTEAFF
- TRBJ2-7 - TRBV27 TGTGCCAGCAGTTTCGGGAGAGACGAAGTTTACGAGCAGTACTTC CASSFGRDEVYEQYF
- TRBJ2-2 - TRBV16 TGTGCCAGCAGCCAAGGCTGGGCGAACACCGGGGAGCTGTTTTTT CASSQGWANTGELFF
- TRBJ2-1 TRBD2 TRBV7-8 TGTGCCAGCAGCTTAGGGTTGCGGGGGGTCTTCTACAATGAGCAGTTCTTC CASSLGLRGVFYNEQFF
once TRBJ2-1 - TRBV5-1 TGCGCCAGCAGCTTGGAGGGACGCGACAATGAGCAGTTCTTC CASSLEGRDNEQFF
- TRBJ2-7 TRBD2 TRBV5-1 TGCGCCAGCAGCCTAAAGACTAGCGGGAGTTTCCACGAGCAGTACTTC CASSLKTSGSFHEQYF
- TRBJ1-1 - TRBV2 TGTGCCAGCAGTGAACTACCCTCTGACACTGAAGCTTTCTTT CASSELPSDTEAFF
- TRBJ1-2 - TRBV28 TGTGCCAGCAGTTTCCCAGGGGCTAATGGCTACACCTTC CASSFPGANGYTF
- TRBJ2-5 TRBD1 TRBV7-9 TGTGCCAGCAGCTTAGTAGTGACAGGGCGGGAGACCCAGTACTTC CASSLVVTGRETQYF